This T cell receptor (beta chain) was recovered during a study of molecular identifiers for immune sequencing clone quantification. Study-level results: Identical TCR molecules that share a barcode could lead to an underestimation of highly expanded clone sizes. Over 98% of effector molecules, yet under 1% of naive-cell molecules, were held by clones above 20 RNA copies.

This clonotype was observed at least ten times. Its cognate antigen is unknown. TCRdb analysed the PCR reads with MiXCR anew, one entry per CDR3 protein. The table lists more than 10,000 distinct CDR3 sequences, around 23% of them singletons. Material for sequencing was naive CD8+ T cells from blood, with Jurkat cell RNA spiked in. Subset specified: FACS-sorted CD8+CD4-CCR7+CD45RA+ naive T cells. The clonotype comes from a human donor in good health. Some libraries in this study had Jurkat cell RNA spiked in.

DNA for the CDR3: TGTGCCAGCAGCTTAGGACTAGCGGGGAAGGCCGGGGAGCTGTTTTTT. Protein: CASSLGLAGKAGELFF. The chain uses TRBV7-2 and TRBJ2-2; TRBD2 aligns across 11 bases. J gave up 6 bases and V 1 base, and 4 bases lay outside the gene matches. Germline V lookup: CDR1 SGHTA, CDR2 FQGNSA. The CDR3 runs 16 residues. Looking up the rest from reference TRBV7-2 and TRBJ2-2 gives the full variable domain: GAGVSQSPSNKVTEKGKDVELRCDPISGHTALYWYRQSLGQGLEFLIYFQGNSAPDKSGLPSDRFSAERTGGSVSTLTIQRTQQEDSAVYLCASSLGLAGKAGELFFGEGSRLTVL.